The 22 T cell receptor beta chains below all came from one sample that was sequenced in a study of cytomegalovirus exposure and HLA in healthy donors. PCR was performed using 60 Vbeta and 13 Jbeta primers. TCRdb's copy holds only in-frame clones and misses some; the assay was immunoSEQ multiplex PCR. This specimen shows some 150,000 clones; the ten leading clones hold approximately 2.5%. The sample was PBMCs. These TCRs come from a man between 35 and 55 years old in good health and CMV-seronegative.

The chain is built from TRBV5-4 and TRBJ2-5; TRBD2 might be the D (6 bases). Between the trimmed V and J ends, which lost 0 bases and 4 bases, there was a span of 13 bases. CDR1 is SGHNT, CDR2 YYREEE, per germline (reference sequence). CDR3 length: 15 residues. The DNA for the CDR3 is TGTGCCAGCAGCTTGGACCTGGGGAGGATAGAGACCCAGTACTTC. This codes for CASSLDLGRIETQYF.

The chain carries TRBV27 and TRBJ1-5; no definite D call. The CDR3 is 14 amino acids. V was trimmed by 2 bases and J by 5 bases, leaving 10 bases between them. Germline CDR1 and CDR2: MNHEY and SMNVEV (reference sequence). The CDR3 DNA follows: TGTGCCAGCAGTTTAGAGAGGGCGGATCAGCCCCAGCATTTT. This encodes CASSLERADQPQHF.

The chain links TRBV11-2 to TRBJ2-3; the D is unclear. Trimming took off 1 base at V and 0 bases at J, with 8 bases between the two ends. From germline, CDR1 is SGHAT and CDR2 FQNNGV. This CDR3 spans 15 amino acids. For the CDR3, the DNA is TGTGCCAGCAGCTTAGGCCTCGGTAGCACAGATACGCAGTATTTT. Translated: CASSLGLGSTDTQYF.

About this clone: Other DNA sequences in the same sample also yield this CDR3. This chain joins TRBV5-1 and TRBJ2-4; 7 bases are shared with TRBD1. The germline V gene encodes CDR1 SGHRS and CDR2 YFSETQ. The V and J ends lost 0 bases and 3 bases, in that order; junction bases with no gene match: 0. The CDR3 covers 14 residues. Written as DNA, the CDR3 is TGCGCCAGCAGCTTGGGGGACAGCAAAAACATTCAGTACTTC. It yields the protein CASSLGDSKNIQYF.

The chain has TRBV13 and TRBJ2-5, with a weak D call TRBD1 (5 bases). The J call may be in error: the DNA end matches TRBJ2-7 better. CDR3 length: 12 amino acids. Germline V lookup: CDR1 PRHDT, CDR2 FYEKMQ (reference sequence). This chain's CDR3 is CATGHGLYEQYF. The CDR3 DNA is TGTGCCACTGGACACGGCCTCTACGAGCAGTACTTC.

The J gene is TRBJ1-2, the V gene TRBV6-5, with D uncertain. The ends were cut back, 2 bases at V and 8 bases at J, with 12 bases in the middle. Germline CDR1 is MNHEY and CDR2 is SVGAGI. The CDR3 sequence is 13 residues long. CDR3 bases: TGTGCCAGCAGTTACGGGCTACAAAAAGGCTACACCTTC. Protein: CASSYGLQKGYTF.

The chain joins TRBV9 to TRBJ2-3; D is ambiguous. V was pared by 4 bases and J by 0 bases, with 9 bases between. CDR1 is SGDLS and CDR2 is YYNGEE in the germline V gene. The CDR3 covers 14 residues. The CDR3: CASSPILSTDTQYF. CDR3 nucleotides: TGTGCCAGCAGCCCTATCCTAAGCACAGATACGCAGTATTTT.

This chain joins TRBV29-1 and TRBJ1-2, with D possibly matching TRBD1 (6 bases). The CDR3 runs to 12 residues. Germline-derived CDR1 and CDR2 are SQVTM and ANQGSEA. The V and J ends lost 5 bases and 2 bases respectively, with 9 bases between them. CDR3 DNA: TGCAGCGTTTGGGACAACAACTATGGCTACACCTTC. Amino acid sequence: CSVWDNNYGYTF.

The chain employs TRBV6-5 and TRBJ1-1; TRBD1 aligns across 10 bases. The V segment lost 7 bases and the J segment 4 bases; nucleotides outside the gene matches: 6. CDR3 size: 14 residues. Germline V CDR1 and CDR2: MNHEY, SVGAGI. CDR3 DNA sequence: TGTGCCAGCAAACCGGGACAGGGGAGCACTGAAGCTTTCTTT. Translating gives CASKPGQGSTEAFF.

CDR3: CASSQLTGSPNTEAFF. Written as DNA, the CDR3 is TGTGCCAGCAGCCAGTTGACAGGGAGCCCGAACACTGAAGCTTTCTTT. The chain is built from TRBV14 and TRBJ1-1; TRBD1 matches at 7 bases. The CDR3 is 16 residues long. The J segment lost 1 base and the V segment lost 3 bases, leaving 8 bases of the junction unmatched. Germline V lookup: CDR1 SGHDN, CDR2 FVKESK.

The chain is built from TRBV7-3 and TRBJ2-7, with 7 nucleotides matching TRBD1. Per germline, CDR1 SGHTA and CDR2 FQGTGA. The CDR3 length is 13 residues. V lost 5 bases, J lost 7 bases, and 8 bases stayed unmatched. The DNA for the CDR3 is TGTGCCAGCAGCCGCACACAGGGGTGGGAGCAGTACTTC. It yields the protein CASSRTQGWEQYF. The variable domain in full, completed from reference TRBV7-3 and TRBJ2-7, reads GAGVSQTPSNKVTEKGKYVELRCDPISGHTALYWYRQSLGQGPEFLIYFQGTGAADDSGLPNDRFFAVRPEGSVSTLKIQRTERGDSAVYLCASSRTQGWEQYFGPGTRLTVT.

The J gene is TRBJ1-5, the V gene TRBV7-6; TRBD1 aligns across 7 bases. CDR3 size: 15 residues. Losses at the gene ends were 5 bases for V and 5 bases for J; bases not matched to a gene: 9. The germline gives CDR1 SGHVS, CDR2 FNYEAQ. CDR3 in DNA: TGTGCCAGCAGCGTCCGGGACAGAAGGGATCAGCCCCAGCATTTT. As protein: CASSVRDRRDQPQHF.

V is TRBV27 and J is TRBJ2-3; no clear D. This CDR3 has 11 amino acids. The V end lost 4 bases, the J end lost 5 bases, and 4 bases lay between the germline ends. Germline-derived CDR1 and CDR2 are MNHEY and SMNVEV (reference sequence). For the CDR3, the DNA is TGTGCCAGCAGTTCAGGAGATACGCAGTATTTT. Protein product: CASSSGDTQYF.

DNA for the CDR3: TGTGCCAGCAGCCCCGACAGGGGGCGAGGGACTGAAGCTTTCTTT. This sequence encodes CASSPDRGRGTEAFF. The chain links TRBV5-4 to TRBJ1-1; 10 nucleotides match TRBD1. V shed 4 bases, J shed 5 bases, and the junction held 8 bases outside the gene matches. CDR1 and CDR2 from the germline V gene are SGHNT and YYREEE (reference sequence). The CDR3 covers 15 residues.

V is TRBV2 and J is TRBJ2-5; TRBD2 matches at 10 bases. The J call is in doubt because the DNA end fits TRBJ2-7 better. The CDR3 extends over 14 amino acids. CDR1 and CDR2 from the germline V gene are SNHLY and FYNNEI. The CDR3: CASSVQAGGVEQYF. For the CDR3, the DNA is TGTGCCAGCAGTGTACAAGCGGGGGGGGTCGAGCAGTACTTC.

This chain uses TRBV5-6 with TRBJ1-2, with no clear D. Germline CDR1 reads SGHDT; CDR2 reads YYEEEE. Trimming removed 4 bases at V and 2 bases at J, with 15 bases between. The CDR3 is 15 amino acids. The chain's CDR3 is CASSRSAAANYGYTF. CDR3 DNA: TGTGCCAGCAGCCGAAGTGCGGCAGCCAACTATGGCTACACCTTC. The full variable domain, in which reference TRBV5-6 and TRBJ1-2 provide the parts outside the CDR3, is DAGVTQSPTHLIKTRGQQVTLRCSPKSGHDTVSWYQQALGQGPQFIFQYYEEEERQRGNFPDRFSGHQFPNYSSELNVNALLLGDSALYLCASSRSAAANYGYTFGSGTRLTVV.

The gene calls are TRBV29-1 and TRBJ2-5, with a tentative D call TRBD1 (5 bases). Trimming took 0 bases from V and 7 from J, leaving 12 bases between them. Per the germline V gene, CDR1 is SQVTM and CDR2 is ANQGSEA. The CDR3 runs 13 residues. CDR3 DNA: TGCAGCGTTGAAGATGGAAAGGGGTGGACCCAGTACTTC. Translating it yields CSVEDGKGWTQYF.

The rearrangement links TRBV27 to TRBJ1-1, with TRBD1 matching 12 bases. Germline-derived CDR1 and CDR2 are MNHEY and SMNVEV (reference sequence). The CDR3 covers 20 residues. Unmatched junction bases numbered 12, after V lost 1 base and J lost 0 bases. DNA of the CDR3: TGTGCCAGCAGTTTATTCGGGACAGGGGGCGCGGGGAGGGTGAACACTGAAGCTTTCTTT. Residues: CASSLFGTGGAGRVNTEAFF.

This chain uses TRBV7-3 with TRBJ2-1; 10 bases align to TRBD2. CDR1 is SGHTA and CDR2 is FQGTGA in the germline V gene. The V and J ends lost 0 bases and 4 bases, in that order; junction bases with no gene match: 3. The CDR3 extends over 16 amino acids. CDR3 protein: CASSLTAGGFYNEQFF. CDR3 sequence (DNA): TGTGCCAGCAGCTTAACAGCGGGGGGGTTTTACAATGAGCAGTTCTTC.

The chain combines TRBV5-1 with TRBJ2-5; TRBD1 matches 7 bases. CDR1 is SGHRS, CDR2 YFSETQ, per germline. The CDR3 spans 13 residues. V shed 3 bases, J shed 3 bases, and the junction held 2 bases outside the gene matches. CDR3 nucleotides: TGCGCCAGCAGCTCCGGGACAGAAGAGACCCAGTACTTC. Encoded protein: CASSSGTEETQYF.

Comment on this clone: At one end the junction does not follow the germline gene, possibly because of a read error. The chain uses TRBV2 and TRBJ2-7; a weak D match, TRBD2 (5 bases). Per germline, CDR1 SNHLY and CDR2 FYNNEI. The CDR3 length is 11 residues. CDR3 protein: CASREGGFKYF. CDR3 sequence (DNA): TGTGCCAGCAGGGAAGGAGGATTCAAGTACTTC.

The chain recombines TRBV18 with TRBJ2-1; 7 bases are a match to TRBD1. The CDR3 runs to 15 residues. Trimming cost V 3 bases and J 3 bases; bases outside gene matches: 5. Germline CDR1 is KGHSH and CDR2 is LQKENI. The CDR3 DNA reads as TGTGCCAGCTCACCTCCGGGACAGCGCTACAATGAGCAGTTCTTC. Translated: CASSPPGQRYNEQFF.